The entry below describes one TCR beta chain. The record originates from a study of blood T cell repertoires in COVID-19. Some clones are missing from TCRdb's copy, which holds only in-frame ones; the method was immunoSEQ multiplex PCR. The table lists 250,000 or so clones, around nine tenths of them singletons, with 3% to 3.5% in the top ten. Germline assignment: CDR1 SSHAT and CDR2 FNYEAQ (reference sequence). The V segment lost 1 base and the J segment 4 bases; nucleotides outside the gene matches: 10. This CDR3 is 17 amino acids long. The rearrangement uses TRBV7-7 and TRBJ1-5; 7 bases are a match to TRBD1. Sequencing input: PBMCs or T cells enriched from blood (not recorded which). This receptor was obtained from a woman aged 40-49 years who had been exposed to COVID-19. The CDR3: CASSLGKPGQLNQPQHF. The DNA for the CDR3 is TGTGCCAGCAGCTTAGGTAAACCGGGACAGCTTAATCAGCCCCAGCATTTT.